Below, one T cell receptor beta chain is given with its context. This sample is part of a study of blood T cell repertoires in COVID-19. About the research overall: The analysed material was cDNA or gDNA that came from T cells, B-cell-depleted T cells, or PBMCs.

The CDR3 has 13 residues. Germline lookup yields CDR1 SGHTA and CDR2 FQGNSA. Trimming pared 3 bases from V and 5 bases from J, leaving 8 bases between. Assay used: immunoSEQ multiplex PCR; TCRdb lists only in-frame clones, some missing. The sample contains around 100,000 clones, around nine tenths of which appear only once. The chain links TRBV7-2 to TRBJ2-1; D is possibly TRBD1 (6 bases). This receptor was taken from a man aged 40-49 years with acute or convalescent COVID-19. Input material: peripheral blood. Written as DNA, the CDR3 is TGTGCCAGCAGCTTTAAGGGGGACAATGAGCAGTTCTTC. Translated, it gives CASSFKGDNEQFF.